These T cell receptor beta chains were read from a single sample in a study of prognosis after radiotherapy for stage I lung cancer. TCRdb analysed the multiplex PCR reads with MiXCR anew, one entry per CDR3 protein. The sample lists approximately 25,000 distinct CDR3 sequences; approximately 44% were seen once. The sample consisted of PBMCs, taken before or after stereotactic body radiation therapy (not recorded which). Receptors originate from a donor over 45 with non-small cell lung cancer. The conserved cysteine and the conserved F or W are not part of the CDR3 here. D genes are given only for firm matches.

V gene	J gene	D gene	CDR3 protein
TRBV7-8	TRBJ2-1	TRBD2	ASSKPGLAVNEQF
TRBV11-2	TRBJ2-7	-	ASSLDSGQSYEQY
TRBV5-4	TRBJ1-1	-	ASSLEQMNTEAF
TRBV5-1	TRBJ1-2	-	ASSLGAQGANYGYT
TRBV4-1	TRBJ1-6	-	ASSQGQRDSPLH
TRBV28	TRBJ2-7	TRBD2	ASSSIAGGLYEQY
TRBV6-1	TRBJ2-7	TRBD1	ASSQGQGAHYEQY
TRBV10-2	TRBJ2-7	TRBD2	ASSKLAGVDEQY
TRBV5-1	TRBJ2-1	-	AKQGGVAYNEQF
TRBV5-1	TRBJ2-1	TRBD2	ASSLLAGAVNEQF
TRBV2	TRBJ2-1	TRBD1	ASSEPWTGGGNEQF
TRBV19	TRBJ1-1	-	ASSIITPWTATNTEAF
TRBV2	TRBJ2-7	TRBD2	ASIPGTSKYEQY
TRBV5-1	TRBJ2-7	TRBD2	ASGTSGGEYEQY
TRBV6-1	TRBJ1-5	-	ATRRAGNSNQPQH
TRBV28	TRBJ2-3	TRBD2	ASSQIGGGDTQY
TRBV18	TRBJ2-2	TRBD2	ASSPPSAGGAGELF
TRBV3-1	TRBJ2-3	-	ASSQGVGGLSTDTQY
TRBV2	TRBJ1-1	-	ASRGDGPGAF
TRBV19	TRBJ2-7	-	ASSPGTFGEQY
TRBV6-5	TRBJ2-7	-	ASSYSAGCSYEHY
TRBV4-1	TRBJ1-1	-	ASSLVVGPEAF
TRBV5-8	TRBJ1-3	-	ASSRGTPSPIY
TRBV7-2	TRBJ1-4	-	ASSFVGATNEKLF
TRBV6-5	TRBJ2-7	-	ASSYSAGGSYEQY
TRBV15	TRBJ1-1	-	ATMLNYGNTEAF
TRBV19	TRBJ2-1	TRBD1	ASSIDAGGHNEQF
TRBV28	TRBJ1-2	-	ASEKGDYGYT
TRBV6-1	TRBJ1-1	-	ASSYGYNSNTEAF
TRBV12-3/TRBV12-4	TRBJ2-3	TRBD1	ASSLTGQGADTQY
TRBV19	TRBJ1-1	-	ASRDRGAEAF
TRBV19	TRBJ2-5	-	ASSIQETQY
TRBV6-1	TRBJ2-3	TRBD1	ASSRQGFYTDTQY
TRBV5-1	TRBJ2-3	-	ASSPNRGDTQY
TRBV6-1	TRBJ2-3	-	ASSPGTMSTDTQY
TRBV9	TRBJ2-2	-	ASSPRGGITGELF
TRBV20-1	TRBJ1-1	TRBD1	RTTGVGTEAF
TRBV5-1	TRBJ1-5	-	ASSPGTVRDQPQH
TRBV20-1	TRBJ2-2	-	SARRQGNTGELF
TRBV6-5	TRBJ1-6	-	ASSYKFSGTNSPLH
TRBV30	TRBJ2-1	TRBD1	AWNPGQGNEQF
TRBV4-2	TRBJ2-3	-	ASSQELVRGDTQY
TRBV24-1	TRBJ2-3	-	ATSQLNTDTQY
TRBV7-9	TRBJ1-1	-	ASSRKGNTEAF
TRBV2	TRBJ2-7	-	ASSEGSDLHYEQY
TRBV20-1	TRBJ2-2	TRBD1	SARVSGGYYTGELF
TRBV14	TRBJ2-3	-	ASSPYVTDTQY
TRBV7-8	TRBJ2-7	-	ASSYDPLRGDNYEQY